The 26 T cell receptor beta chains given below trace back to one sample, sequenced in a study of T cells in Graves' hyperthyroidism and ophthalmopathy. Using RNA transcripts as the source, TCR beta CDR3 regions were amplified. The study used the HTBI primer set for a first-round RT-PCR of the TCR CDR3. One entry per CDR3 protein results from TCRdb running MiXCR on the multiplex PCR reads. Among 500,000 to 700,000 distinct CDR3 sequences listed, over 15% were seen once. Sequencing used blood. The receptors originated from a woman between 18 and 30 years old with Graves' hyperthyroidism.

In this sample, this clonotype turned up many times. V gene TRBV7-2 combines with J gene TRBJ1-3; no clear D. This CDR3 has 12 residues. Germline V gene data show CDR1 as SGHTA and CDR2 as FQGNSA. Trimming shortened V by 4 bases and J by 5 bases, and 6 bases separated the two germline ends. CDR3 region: CASSSPRNTIYF. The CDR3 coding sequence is TGTGCCAGCAGCTCTCCCCGAAACACCATATATTTT.

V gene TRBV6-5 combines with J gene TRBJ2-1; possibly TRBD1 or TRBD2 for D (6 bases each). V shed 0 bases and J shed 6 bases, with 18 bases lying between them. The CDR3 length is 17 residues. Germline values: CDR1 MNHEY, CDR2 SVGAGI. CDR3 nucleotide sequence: TGTGCCAGCAGTTACTCGAGGAGATCTACGGGGGCCAATGAGCAGTTCTTC. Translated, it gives CASSYSRRSTGANEQFF.

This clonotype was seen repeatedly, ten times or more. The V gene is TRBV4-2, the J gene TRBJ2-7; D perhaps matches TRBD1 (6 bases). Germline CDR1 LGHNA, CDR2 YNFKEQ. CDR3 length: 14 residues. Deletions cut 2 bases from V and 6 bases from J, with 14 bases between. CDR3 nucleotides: TGTGCCAGCAGCCAACCACCGATGACAGGCGAGCAGTACTTC. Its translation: CASSQPPMTGEQYF.

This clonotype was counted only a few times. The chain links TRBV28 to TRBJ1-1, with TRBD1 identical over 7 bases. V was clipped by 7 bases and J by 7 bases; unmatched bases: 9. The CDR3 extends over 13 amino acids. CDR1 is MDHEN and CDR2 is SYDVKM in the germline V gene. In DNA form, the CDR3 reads TGTGCCAGCATACAGGGGCCCGCAGTTGAAGCTTTCTTT. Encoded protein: CASIQGPAVEAFF.

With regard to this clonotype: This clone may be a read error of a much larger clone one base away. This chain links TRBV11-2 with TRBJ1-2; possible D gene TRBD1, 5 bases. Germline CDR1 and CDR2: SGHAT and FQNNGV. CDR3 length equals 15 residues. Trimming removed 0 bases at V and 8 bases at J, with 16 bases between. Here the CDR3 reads CASSLDLGTEGGYTF. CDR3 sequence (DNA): TGTGCCAGCAGCTTAGATTTGGGGACTGAAGGCGGCTACACCTTC.

The CDR3, as DNA: TGTGCCAGCAGCTTATGGGGGTCCACCGGGGAGCTGTTTTTT. It codes for CASSLWGSTGELFF. The chain combines TRBV7-2 with TRBJ2-2; D may match TRBD1 or TRBD2 (5 bases each). The germline V gene has CDR1 SGHTA and CDR2 FQGNSA. V shed 2 bases and J shed 4 bases, with 8 bases lying between them. The CDR3 sequence is 14 residues long.

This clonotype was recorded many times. The CDR3 region has the DNA TGTGCCAGCAGCTTACTAGCGGGGGGTGGGTATGAGCAGTTCTTC. Amino acid sequence: CASSLLAGGGYEQFF. This sequence joins TRBV11-2 and TRBJ2-1, with TRBD2 matching over 11 bases. The CDR3 is 15 residues long. The trim removed 2 bases at V and 8 bases at J, leaving 5 bases unmatched. From germline, CDR1 is SGHAT and CDR2 FQNNGV.

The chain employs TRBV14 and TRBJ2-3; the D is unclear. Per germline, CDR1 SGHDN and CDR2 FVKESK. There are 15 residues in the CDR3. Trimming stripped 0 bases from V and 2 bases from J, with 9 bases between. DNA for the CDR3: TGTGCCAGCAGCCAAGATTCGCGGCTCACAGATACGCAGTATTTT. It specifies CASSQDSRLTDTQYF.

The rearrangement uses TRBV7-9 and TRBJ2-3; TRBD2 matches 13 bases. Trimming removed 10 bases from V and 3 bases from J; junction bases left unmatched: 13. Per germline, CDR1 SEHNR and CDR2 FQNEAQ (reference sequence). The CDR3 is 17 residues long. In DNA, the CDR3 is TGTGCCACTCCACCCGGACTAGCGGGAGCGAAAACAGATACGCAGTATTTT. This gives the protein CATPPGLAGAKTDTQYF.

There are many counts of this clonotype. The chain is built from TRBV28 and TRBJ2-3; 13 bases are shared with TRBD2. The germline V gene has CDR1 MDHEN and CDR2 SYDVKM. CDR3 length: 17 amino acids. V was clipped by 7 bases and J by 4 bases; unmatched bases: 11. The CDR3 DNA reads TGTGCCAGCACTACTAGCGGGAGGGCCAGGGCGGCAGATACGCAGTATTTT. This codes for CASTTSGRARAADTQYF.

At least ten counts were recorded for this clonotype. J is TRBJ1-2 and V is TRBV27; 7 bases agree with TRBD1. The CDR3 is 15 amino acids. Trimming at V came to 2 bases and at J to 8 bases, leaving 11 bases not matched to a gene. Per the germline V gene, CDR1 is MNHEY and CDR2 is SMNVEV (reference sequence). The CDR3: CASSLKETGIWGYTF. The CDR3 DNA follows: TGTGCCAGCAGTTTAAAAGAGACAGGGATATGGGGCTACACCTTC.

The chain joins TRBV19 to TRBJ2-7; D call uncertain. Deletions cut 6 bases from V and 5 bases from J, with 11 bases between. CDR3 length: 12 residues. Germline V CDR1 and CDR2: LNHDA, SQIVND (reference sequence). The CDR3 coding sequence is TGTGCCAGTAGCAACAGAATTCACGAGCAGTACTTC. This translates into CASSNRIHEQYF.

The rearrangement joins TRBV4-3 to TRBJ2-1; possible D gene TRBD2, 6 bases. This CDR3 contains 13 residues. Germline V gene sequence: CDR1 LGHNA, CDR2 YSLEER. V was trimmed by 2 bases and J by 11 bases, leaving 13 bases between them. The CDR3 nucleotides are TGCGCCAGCAGCCAACAGCGGGTAGACAAGCAGTTCTTC. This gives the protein CASSQQRVDKQFF.

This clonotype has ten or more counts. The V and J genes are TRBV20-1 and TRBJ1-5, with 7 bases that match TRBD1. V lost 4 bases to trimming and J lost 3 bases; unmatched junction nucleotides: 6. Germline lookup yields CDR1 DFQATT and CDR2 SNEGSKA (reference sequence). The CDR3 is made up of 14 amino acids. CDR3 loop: CSAMGQIYNQPQHF. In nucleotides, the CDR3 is TGCAGTGCTATGGGACAGATTTACAATCAGCCCCAGCATTTT.

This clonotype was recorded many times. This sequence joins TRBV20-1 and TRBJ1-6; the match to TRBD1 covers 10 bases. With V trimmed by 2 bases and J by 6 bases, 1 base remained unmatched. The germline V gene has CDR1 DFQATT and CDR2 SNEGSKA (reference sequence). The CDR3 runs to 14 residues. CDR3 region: CSARRDRGNSPLHF. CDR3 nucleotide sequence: TGCAGTGCTAGACGGGACAGGGGTAATTCACCCCTCCACTTT.

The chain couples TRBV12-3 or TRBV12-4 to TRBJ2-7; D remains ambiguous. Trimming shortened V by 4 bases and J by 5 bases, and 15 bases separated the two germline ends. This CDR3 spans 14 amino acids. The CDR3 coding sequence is TGTGCCAGCAGTTCGCTCGGCCCTGAGGACGAGCAGTACTTC. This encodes CASSSLGPEDEQYF.

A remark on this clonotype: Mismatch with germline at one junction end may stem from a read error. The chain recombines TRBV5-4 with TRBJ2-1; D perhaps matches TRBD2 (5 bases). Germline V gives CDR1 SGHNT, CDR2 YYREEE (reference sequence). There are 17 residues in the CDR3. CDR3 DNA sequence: TGCGCCAGCAGCCATGCCGATCGAGAGGGCCCCTACAATGAGCAGTTCTTC. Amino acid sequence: CASSHADREGPYNEQFF.

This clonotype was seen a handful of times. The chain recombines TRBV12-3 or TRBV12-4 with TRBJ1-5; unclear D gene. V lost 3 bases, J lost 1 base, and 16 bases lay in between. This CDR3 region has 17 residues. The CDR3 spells CASSFGLGIGSNQPQHF. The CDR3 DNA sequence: TGTGCCAGCAGTTTTGGCTTAGGGATTGGAAGCAATCAGCCCCAGCATTTT.

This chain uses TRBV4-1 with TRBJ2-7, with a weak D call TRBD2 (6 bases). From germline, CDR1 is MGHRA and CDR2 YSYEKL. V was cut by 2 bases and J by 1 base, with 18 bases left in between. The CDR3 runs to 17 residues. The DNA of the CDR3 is TGCGCCAGCAGCCAATCACGCGCCCGGGACTTATCCTACGAGCAGTACTTC. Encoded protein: CASSQSRARDLSYEQYF.

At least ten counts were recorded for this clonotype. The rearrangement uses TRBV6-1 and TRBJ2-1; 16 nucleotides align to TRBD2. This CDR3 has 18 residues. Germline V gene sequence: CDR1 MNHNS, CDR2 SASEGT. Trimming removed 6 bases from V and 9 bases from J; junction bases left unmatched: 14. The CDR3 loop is CASRDPGLAGGSWGEQFF. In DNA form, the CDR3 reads TGTGCCAGCAGAGACCCGGGACTAGCGGGAGGGTCGTGGGGTGAGCAGTTCTTC.

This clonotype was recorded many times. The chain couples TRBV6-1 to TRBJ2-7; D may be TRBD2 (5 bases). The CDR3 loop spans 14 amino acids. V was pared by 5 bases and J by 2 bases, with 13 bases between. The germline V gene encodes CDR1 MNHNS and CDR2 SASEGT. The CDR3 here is CASSSWTPPYEQYF. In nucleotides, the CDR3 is TGTGCCAGCAGTTCCTGGACTCCTCCCTACGAGCAGTACTTC.

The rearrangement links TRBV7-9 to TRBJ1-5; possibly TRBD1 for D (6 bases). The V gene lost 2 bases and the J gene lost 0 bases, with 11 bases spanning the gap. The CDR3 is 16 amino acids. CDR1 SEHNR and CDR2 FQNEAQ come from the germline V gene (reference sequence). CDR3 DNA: TGTGCCAGCAGCTTAAATAGGGGGGCTAGCAATCAGCCCCAGCATTTT. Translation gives CASSLNRGASNQPQHF.

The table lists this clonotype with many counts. The CDR3, as DNA: TGTGCCAGCAGCCAAGTGTGGCGCGGGACAGATACGCAGTATTTT. Amino acid sequence: CASSQVWRGTDTQYF. The rearrangement joins TRBV3-1 to TRBJ2-3, with D possibly being TRBD2 (5 bases). V dropped 1 base and J dropped 3 bases, with 11 bases sitting between them. Germline loops: CDR1 LGHDT, CDR2 YNNKEL (reference sequence). This CDR3 contains 15 residues.

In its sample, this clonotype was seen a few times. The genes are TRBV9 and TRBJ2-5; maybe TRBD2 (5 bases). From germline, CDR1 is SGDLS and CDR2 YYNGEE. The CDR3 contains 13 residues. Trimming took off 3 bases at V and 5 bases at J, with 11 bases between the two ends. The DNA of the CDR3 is TGTGCCAGCAGCGGCCCCGGGGTTGAGACCCAGTACTTC. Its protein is CASSGPGVETQYF.

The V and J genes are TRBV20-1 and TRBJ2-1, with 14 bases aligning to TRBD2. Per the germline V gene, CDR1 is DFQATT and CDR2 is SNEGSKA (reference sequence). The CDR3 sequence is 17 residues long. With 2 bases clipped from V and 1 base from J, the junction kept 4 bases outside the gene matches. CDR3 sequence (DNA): TGCAGTGCTAGATCGGGGACTAGCGGGAGATCCTACAATGAGCAGTTCTTC. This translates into CSARSGTSGRSYNEQFF.

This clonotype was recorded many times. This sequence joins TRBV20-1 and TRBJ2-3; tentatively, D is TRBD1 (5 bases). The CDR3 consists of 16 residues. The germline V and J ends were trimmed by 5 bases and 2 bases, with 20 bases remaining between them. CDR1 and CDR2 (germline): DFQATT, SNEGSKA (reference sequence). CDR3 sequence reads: CSAGMPAGLVTDTQYF. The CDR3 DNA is TGCAGTGCTGGAATGCCCGCAGGGTTGGTCACAGATACGCAGTATTTT.